This is a list of T cell receptor beta chains from one sample in a study of STAT5B mutations in CD4+ large granular lymphocyte leukemia. Assay: immunoSEQ multiplex PCR; the TCRdb copy retains only in-frame clones and omits some. The sample lists about 40,000 clones, about 88% occurring once. The sequencing input was CD4+ T cells from blood buffy coats. These TCRs come from a human donor in good health. Each CDR3 is given with its conserved first and last residue. The order of the fields is CDR3 DNA, CDR3 protein, V gene, clone size, D gene, J gene. The D gene is left open where the match is weak. Only part of the rows carry a size: once, few, many, or a class if the clone is expanded.

cdr3_nt: TGTGCCAGTGACCGAGCGGACAGGGGGCTTGGGAGCAATCAGCCCCAGCATTTT
cdr3_aa: CASDRADRGLGSNQPQHF
v_call: TRBV19
clone_size: few
d_call: TRBD1
j_call: TRBJ1-5

cdr3_nt: TGTGCCAGCAGCTTAAGAGGGAACACTGAAGCTTTCTTT
cdr3_aa: CASSLRGNTEAFF
v_call: TRBV11-2
clone_size: NA
d_call: NA
j_call: TRBJ1-1

cdr3_nt: TGCGCCAGCAGCTCCAGACAGCAAGCTAACTATGGCTACACCTTC
cdr3_aa: CASSSRQQANYGYTF
v_call: TRBV5-1
clone_size: NA
d_call: NA
j_call: TRBJ1-2

cdr3_nt: TGTGCCAGCAGCTTGGGGGGAGCCGCGGGAGCGAAATACGAGCAGTACTTC
cdr3_aa: CASSLGGAAGAKYEQYF
v_call: TRBV7-9
clone_size: once
d_call: TRBD2
j_call: TRBJ2-7

cdr3_nt: TGTGCCATCAGTGGAGTGAACCCGAACACCGGGGAGCTGTTTTTT
cdr3_aa: CAISGVNPNTGELFF
v_call: TRBV10-3
clone_size: NA
d_call: NA
j_call: TRBJ2-2

cdr3_nt: TGTGCCTGGAGCCCGGGACTAGCGGGCCCCTTGGCCCCCTACGAGCAGTACTTC
cdr3_aa: CAWSPGLAGPLAPYEQYF
v_call: TRBV30
clone_size: NA
d_call: TRBD2
j_call: TRBJ2-7

cdr3_nt: TGCAGCGTTGATTTTCTGGGGCCCCCAGGGGGGAATGAGCAGTTCTTC
cdr3_aa: CSVDFLGPPGGNEQFF
v_call: TRBV29-1
clone_size: NA
d_call: NA
j_call: TRBJ2-1

cdr3_nt: TGTGCCAGCCAGACAACTCAGGGGTACTACAATCAGCCCCAGCATTTT
cdr3_aa: CASQTTQGYYNQPQHF
v_call: TRBV6-6
clone_size: NA
d_call: NA
j_call: TRBJ1-5

cdr3_nt: TGTGCCAGCAGCTTGGGGACTCGAGGGGAGACCCAGTACTTC
cdr3_aa: CASSLGTRGETQYF
v_call: TRBV5-4
clone_size: NA
d_call: NA
j_call: TRBJ2-5

cdr3_nt: TGTGCCTGGATAAGGAACACTGAAGCTTTCTTT
cdr3_aa: CAWIRNTEAFF
v_call: TRBV30
clone_size: NA
d_call: NA
j_call: TRBJ1-1

cdr3_nt: TGTGCCAGCAGTTCGACAGGGGCGGGCAATCAGCCCCAGCATTTT
cdr3_aa: CASSSTGAGNQPQHF
v_call: TRBV6-5
clone_size: NA
d_call: TRBD1
j_call: TRBJ1-5

cdr3_nt: TGTGCCAGCAGCTCTCGGGACAATCAGCCCCAGCATTTT
cdr3_aa: CASSSRDNQPQHF
v_call: TRBV9
clone_size: NA
d_call: NA
j_call: TRBJ1-5

cdr3_nt: TGTGCCAGTAGTAAGACAGGAGAGGGAGAGACCCAGTACTTC
cdr3_aa: CASSKTGEGETQYF
v_call: TRBV19
clone_size: NA
d_call: NA
j_call: TRBJ2-5

cdr3_nt: TGTGCCAGTAGTACCCTTACTAGCGGGGTAACTTCAGGTACGCAGTATTTT
cdr3_aa: CASSTLTSGVTSGTQYF
v_call: TRBV19
clone_size: NA
d_call: TRBD2
j_call: TRBJ2-3

cdr3_nt: TGTGCCAGCAGTTACCTGGACAGGGGGGACAATGAGCAGTTCTTC
cdr3_aa: CASSYLDRGDNEQFF
v_call: TRBV6-5
clone_size: NA
d_call: TRBD1
j_call: TRBJ2-1

cdr3_nt: TGTGCCAGCAGCTTGGACATCTTTAATTCACCCCTCCACTTT
cdr3_aa: CASSLDIFNSPLHF
v_call: TRBV11-2
clone_size: NA
d_call: NA
j_call: TRBJ1-6

cdr3_nt: TGTGCCAGCAGCGTAGGAGGACAGGGAAACTATGGCTACACCTTC
cdr3_aa: CASSVGGQGNYGYTF
v_call: TRBV9
clone_size: NA
d_call: TRBD1
j_call: TRBJ1-2

cdr3_nt: TGTGCCAGCAGTTACTCCCGGGTGGATGGTTACGAGCAGTACTTC
cdr3_aa: CASSYSRVDGYEQYF
v_call: TRBV6-5
clone_size: NA
d_call: NA
j_call: TRBJ2-7

cdr3_nt: TGTGCCAGCAGCACAAACAGGGGGCCTTGGGACATTGTCAATCAGCCCCAGCATTTT
cdr3_aa: CASSTNRGPWDIVNQPQHF
v_call: TRBV5-8
clone_size: NA
d_call: TRBD1
j_call: TRBJ1-5

cdr3_nt: TGTGCCAGCAGTATCAGTTACACAGATACGCAGTATTTT
cdr3_aa: CASSISYTDTQYF
v_call: TRBV6-6
clone_size: NA
d_call: NA
j_call: TRBJ2-3

cdr3_nt: TGTGCCAGCAGATCCGGGACAGACATCACTGAAGCTTTCTTT
cdr3_aa: CASRSGTDITEAFF
v_call: TRBV2
clone_size: NA
d_call: TRBD1
j_call: TRBJ1-1